This T cell receptor (beta chain) was recorded in a study of cytomegalovirus exposure and HLA in healthy donors (dated by TCRdb to about 2017). Background on the whole study: A later analysis indicated that the 130 or so validation repertoires were generated on the platform also employed for the 666 repertoires of the first cohort. Besides the first cohort of 550 to 750 subjects, a separate validation cohort made up of 120 different subjects was used. The study aimed to test whether signatures of past pathogen exposure could be identified by cataloging public T cell receptors. The study combined high-throughput TCR immunosequencing, statistical association of individual TCRs with disease status, and machine learning to predict cytomegalovirus infection status.

Paper-wide results and their limitations: The study gave a list of roughly 150 TCR beta chains associated with cytomegalovirus. A few of the identified cytomegalovirus-associated TCR beta chains were confirmed in vitro to be specific for cytomegalovirus antigens. The authors suggested that the approach could potentially be generalized to other disease states and immunological phenotypes. Most TCR sequences were seen in very few donors, while some public TCRs were found in many individuals. In both the original and validation cohorts, the classifier was reported to diagnose cytomegalovirus status with high specificity and sensitivity. The validation cohort had no HLA typing available for a later analysis, so co-occurrence within that cohort was assessed over all 120 or so repertoires. In a later analysis, TCRs clustered in the first cohort were found to also tend to co-occur in the 120 validation repertoires, with approximately 93% of cluster scores above 0.

Library preparation used the immunoSEQ multiplex PCR assay. In the paper's pipeline: To diagnose cytomegalovirus status from the catalog of TCR beta chain sequences, a statistical classification framework was built. Held by TCRdb, this immuneACCESS table contains in-frame sequences only and omits some clones. Under half of the omission traces to an unresolved V gene where checked; the cause of the rest is unknown. The V and J calls and the clone size are those of that table, but D and trimming were determined from the DNA. This sample has around 140,000 clones in its table, and approximately 94% of those were observed once. Approximately 2% of the sample lies in the top ten. The CDR3, cysteine through phenylalanine, is 13 amino acids long. CDR3 DNA is the only sequence kept; it has 39 bases, read in frame from the first base. Trimming takes 5 bases off V and 7 bases off J; junction bases not matched to a gene: 6. The CDR1 and CDR2 encoded by the germline V gene are SGHTA and FQGTGA.

Points on this clone: Its antigen remains unidentified. Base qualities are not at hand, and no much larger clone is one base apart.

The donors were included in the validation cohort of roughly 130 subjects, a group kept apart from the roughly 670-subject first cohort. What was sequenced was PBMCs. The rearranged chain carries TRBV7-3 and TRBJ1-2, with 8 middle bases fitting TRBD1. The receptor comes from a man younger than 35 in good health and CMV-seropositive. This receptor has the CDR3 CASSPGQGRGYTF. The DNA sequence is TGTGCCAGCAGCCCCGGACAGGGACGTGGCTACACCTTC. With the portions outside the CDR3 filled from the reference TRBV7-3 and TRBJ1-2 genes, the complete variable region becomes GAGVSQTPSNKVTEKGKYVELRCDPISGHTALYWYRQSLGQGPEFLIYFQGTGAADDSGLPNDRFFAVRPEGSVSTLKIQRTERGDSAVYLCASSPGQGRGYTFGSGTRLTVV.